This TCR beta chain is from a study of beta chain features in type 1 diabetes (dated by TCRdb to 2017 to 2018). Study-wide context: No differences in mean age, gender distribution, total cell number or subset yield were found between patients and healthy donors. A total of about 99,000,000 sorted cells were examined across all samples, and RNA yield correlated strongly with the number of cells per subset. The study compared the TCRB repertoires of sorted circulating CD4+ T cell subsets in recently diagnosed type 1 diabetes patients with those in matched healthy donors. Regulatory and stem cell-like memory subsets were obtained from only 8 patients and about eight healthy donors, while naive and central memory subsets were obtained from all 30 or so donors.

A single peripheral blood draw of about 116 mL on average was collected from each donor into heparinised tubes. Naive, central memory, regulatory and stem cell-like memory CD4+ T cells were sorted on a BD FACSAria II using a panel including CD45RO, CCR7, CD25, CD127, CD95 and CD27. All sorted populations exceeded 98% purity. PBMCs were isolated immediately by Lymphoprep density gradient centrifugation and stained directly without culture. So that batch effects would be minimized, each experiment stained and sorted samples in pairs, pairing one healthy donor with one patient. This clone has just a few counts. Its antigen target is currently unknown. No per-base quality is available; no much larger clone lies one base away. General study outcomes and caveats: Shorter templates might have been favored by PCR, but patient and control samples were amplified and corrected together, so both groups would have been affected equally by any skew. Because cDNA was sequenced instead of genomic DNA, highly expressing activated cells could be over-represented, though the groups showed no difference in activation or CD3 levels. A moderate but significant shortening of TCRB CDR3 length was observed in type 1 diabetes patients in all four CD4+ subsets. The naive, central memory and regulatory TCRB repertoires appeared to resemble one another more closely among patients than among healthy donors. HLA sub-analyses involved small numbers of individuals, so any influence of HLA type on TCRB rearrangement remained unresolved. Patients with type 1 diabetes made fewer insertions and deleted more nucleotides at VDJ recombination sites, implying thymic rearrangement abnormalities.

The entire amount of isolated RNA was reverse transcribed using the High Capacity cDNA Reverse Transcription Kit, so the sequenced TCRB transcripts were expressed ones. Naive, central memory and regulatory T cell samples underwent deep immunoSEQ sequencing, averaging about 3.3 million total reads per sample. Sorted cells were lysed in RLT buffer, and RNA was extracted using DNase-treated RNeasy Micro or Mini kits according to cell number. To prevent cross-contamination, every cell subset was processed on its own, while patient and healthy donor samples were processed together. The immunoSEQ multiplex PCR was used to amplify TCRB sequences from cDNA, generating 87-bp fragments that spanned the CDR3 region. Sequencing of the amplicons was performed on the Illumina HiSeq platform. Per the original workflow: PCR bias was computationally corrected using synthetic template baselines, reads within Hamming distance 2 were collapsed, and singletons that could not be merged were discarded. By aligning reads against IMGT, V, D and J genes, CDR3 length, and insertions or deletions at six rearrangement sites were assigned. Within each subset, clonotype counts were normalized to the number of sorted cells before true diversity and Gini coefficients were calculated with the tcR R package. Repertoire sharing was quantified using the overlap coefficient calculated on TCRB nucleotide sequences. This immuneACCESS table, as held by TCRdb, lists in-frame sequences with V and J called but not all clones. Of the missing ones, under half trace to an unresolved V gene in checked studies; the others have no known cause. V, J and clone size derive from that table, while D and trimming were established from the DNA sequence. The sample table contains 95,000 to 150,000 clones; only one count was recorded for less than 20% of them. The ten largest clonotypes hold approximately 2.3% of the sample.

The germline V gene encodes CDR1 SGHTA and CDR2 FQGNSA. From the cysteine through the phenylalanine, the CDR3 covers 13 amino acids. The CDR3 DNA has 39 bases and is translated from base 1. V and J lose 3 bases and 6 bases, and a span of 9 bases separates them. The sample was central memory CD4+ T cells from blood. This clonotype originated in a young man with type 1 diabetes. The sequence is built from TRBV7-2 and TRBJ2-1; TRBD2 is a possible D gene, resting on 5 matching bases. Here is the DNA: TGTGCCAGCAGCTTGAGGGCCCGCAATGAGCAGTTCTTC. This encodes CASSLRARNEQFF.